These T cell receptor beta chains were read from a single sample in a study of cytomegalovirus exposure and HLA in healthy donors. Clones were read by immunoSEQ multiplex PCR, and TCRdb kept only the in-frame ones, dropping some. The sample comprises 200,000 to 250,000 clones, less than 80% of which are singletons, and 0.22% rests with the top ten. Sequenced input: PBMCs. The source of these receptors is a girl aged 2-9 years in good health and CMV-seronegative. CDR3s include the opening cysteine and the closing phenylalanine or tryptophan. Each record gives: CDR3 protein, CDR3 DNA, D gene, clone size, J gene, V gene. The D gene is left open where the match is weak. Size tells how often a clone was seen (once, few, many) or the class of an expanded clone, and some rows leave it out.

CDR3: CASSHKDRGLQETQYF; DNA: TGTGCCAGCAGCCATAAGGACAGGGGGCTTCAGGAGACCCAGTACTTC; D: TRBD1; size: NA; J: TRBJ2-5; V: TRBV5-4
CDR3: CASSLWGQSTEAFF; DNA: TGTGCCAGCAGCTTGTGGGGGCAAAGCACTGAAGCTTTCTTT; D: NA; size: NA; J: TRBJ1-1; V: TRBV5-5
CDR3: CASSPPPGNTEAFF; DNA: TGTGCCAGCAGCCCTCCGCCAGGGAACACTGAAGCTTTCTTT; D: NA; size: NA; J: TRBJ1-1; V: TRBV7-2
CDR3: CASSTLDRATGELFF; DNA: TGTGCCAGTAGCACCCTGGACAGGGCCACCGGGGAGCTGTTTTTT; D: TRBD1; size: NA; J: TRBJ2-2; V: TRBV19
CDR3: CASSVVGTSGGNTGELFF; DNA: TGTGCCAGCAGCGTAGTAGGGACTAGCGGGGGGAACACCGGGGAGCTGTTTTTT; D: TRBD2; size: NA; J: TRBJ2-2; V: TRBV9
CDR3: CSASQQETQYF; DNA: TGCAGTGCTAGCCAGCAAGAGACCCAGTACTTC; D: NA; size: NA; J: TRBJ2-5; V: TRBV20-1
CDR3: CASSSPLVAGADTQYF; DNA: TGTGCCAGCAGTTCCCCCCTCGTTGCGGGCGCAGATACGCAGTATTTT; D: NA; size: NA; J: TRBJ2-3; V: TRBV27
CDR3: CASRLARGLDTQYF; DNA: TGTGCCAGTAGACTCGCCAGGGGGCTGGATACGCAGTATTTT; D: TRBD1; size: few; J: TRBJ2-3; V: TRBV19
CDR3: CASSPVGAGNYEQYF; DNA: TGTGCCAGCAGCCCCGTTGGGGCGGGGAACTACGAGCAGTACTTC; D: NA; size: once; J: TRBJ2-7; V: TRBV5-4
CDR3: CASSINRQETQYF; DNA: TGTGCCAGTAGTATAAACAGGCAAGAGACCCAGTACTTC; D: NA; size: NA; J: TRBJ2-5; V: TRBV19
CDR3: CASGLMNTEAFF; DNA: TGTGCCAGCGGACTAATGAACACTGAAGCTTTCTTT; D: NA; size: NA; J: TRBJ1-1; V: TRBV2
CDR3: CASRHRVLSGANVLTF; DNA: TGTGCCAGTAGGCACAGAGTCCTCTCTGGGGCCAACGTCCTGACTTTC; D: NA; size: NA; J: TRBJ2-6; V: TRBV19
CDR3: CASSAGRLAGWYQETQYF; DNA: TGTGCCAGCAGTGCAGGACGTCTAGCGGGATGGTACCAAGAGACCCAGTACTTC; D: TRBD2; size: NA; J: TRBJ2-5; V: TRBV2
CDR3: CASSLEGFERGATGELFF; DNA: TGTGCCAGCAGTTTGGAGGGGTTTGAGAGAGGGGCGACCGGGGAGCTGTTTTTT; D: NA; size: NA; J: TRBJ2-2; V: TRBV27
CDR3: CASSLSVAATYEQYF; DNA: TGTGCCAGCAGTTTATCGGTAGCGGCTACCTACGAGCAGTACTTC; D: NA; size: few; J: TRBJ2-7; V: TRBV27
CDR3: CASREGGRETQYF; DNA: TGTGCCAGCAGGGAGGGGGGGCGTGAGACCCAGTACTTC; D: NA; size: once; J: TRBJ2-5; V: TRBV6-1
CDR3: CASTEVGSTEAFF; DNA: TGTGCCAGCACGGAGGTGGGGAGCACTGAAGCTTTCTTT; D: NA; size: NA; J: TRBJ1-1; V: TRBV6-6
CDR3: CASSVGRGGGNTIYF; DNA: TGTGCCAGCAGCGTAGGTAGGGGCGGAGGAAACACCATATATTTT; D: NA; size: NA; J: TRBJ1-3; V: TRBV9
CDR3: CASSTYEIRRTDYGYTF; DNA: TGTGCCAGTAGTACCTACGAAATTCGCCGGACTGATTATGGCTACACCTTC; D: NA; size: NA; J: TRBJ1-2; V: TRBV19
CDR3: CASSLPERVYEQYF; DNA: TGTGCCAGCAGTTTACCCGAGAGGGTCTACGAGCAGTACTTC; D: NA; size: NA; J: TRBJ2-7; V: TRBV28
CDR3: CASSGQGAPNEQFF; DNA: TGTGCCAGCAGTGGACAGGGGGCGCCCAATGAGCAGTTCTTC; D: TRBD1; size: NA; J: TRBJ2-1; V: TRBV27
CDR3: CASSYQAGPGNTIYF; DNA: TGTGCCAGCAGTTATCAGGCGGGGCCTGGAAACACCATATATTTT; D: NA; size: NA; J: TRBJ1-3; V: TRBV6-5
CDR3: CASSLMGGLGIDTQYF; DNA: TGTGCCAGCAGCTTAATGGGAGGGCTTGGGATAGATACGCAGTATTTT; D: TRBD2; size: NA; J: TRBJ2-3; V: TRBV7-9
CDR3: CASSLGPGGANYGYTF; DNA: TGTGCCAGCAGCTTGGGTCCAGGGGGCGCAAACTATGGCTACACCTTC; D: TRBD1; size: NA; J: TRBJ1-2; V: TRBV5-4
CDR3: CASSLGYGYTF; DNA: TGTGCCAGCAGCCTAGGCTATGGCTACACCTTC; D: NA; size: NA; J: TRBJ1-2; V: TRBV25-1
CDR3: CASSFAGAPNGYTF; DNA: TGTGCCAGCAGTTTCGCGGGGGCCCCTAATGGCTACACCTTC; D: NA; size: NA; J: TRBJ1-2; V: TRBV27
CDR3: CASSDRDRGPVVQYF; DNA: TGTGCCAGCAGCGACCGGGACAGGGGTCCTGTTGTGCAGTACTTC; D: TRBD1; size: NA; J: TRBJ2-7; V: TRBV9
CDR3: CASFLHTTGEYYF; DNA: TGTGCCAGCTTTTTACATACCACAGGGGAATATTACTTC; D: TRBD1; size: NA; J: TRBJ2-5; V: TRBV27
CDR3: CATSSHRDMKETQYF; DNA: TGTGCCACCAGCAGCCACAGGGACATGAAAGAGACCCAGTACTTC; D: NA; size: once; J: TRBJ2-5; V: TRBV15
CDR3: CASSPPRGLAYGYTF; DNA: TGTGCCAGTAGTCCACCCAGGGGGCTCGCCTATGGCTACACCTTC; D: TRBD1; size: NA; J: TRBJ1-2; V: TRBV19
CDR3: CASSRLGGTTDTQYF; DNA: TGCGCCAGCAGCCGGCTCGGGGGTACCACAGATACGCAGTATTTT; D: NA; size: NA; J: TRBJ2-3; V: TRBV4-1
CDR3: CASTSRTGGKTIYF; DNA: TGTGCCAGTACTTCCCGGACAGGGGGGAAAACCATATATTTT; D: TRBD1; size: NA; J: TRBJ1-3; V: TRBV19
CDR3: CASSSGQGPRSEQYF; DNA: TGTGCCAGCAGCTCCGGACAGGGCCCTAGGTCCGAGCAGTACTTC; D: TRBD1; size: NA; J: TRBJ2-7; V: TRBV5-4
CDR3: CASSPGLVQGEQYF; DNA: TGTGCCAGCAGTCCGGGACTCGTTCAGGGCGAGCAGTACTTC; D: NA; size: NA; J: TRBJ2-7; V: TRBV6-1
CDR3: CASSWERSHSPLHF; DNA: TGTGCCAGCAGCTGGGAGCGGTCCCACTCACCCCTCCACTTT; D: NA; size: NA; J: TRBJ1-6; V: TRBV7-9
CDR3: CASSRAGARYEQYF; DNA: TGTGCCAGCAGCCGAGCGGGGGCGCGGTACGAGCAGTACTTC; D: TRBD2; size: NA; J: TRBJ2-7; V: TRBV5-4
CDR3: CASARTGSEPQHF; DNA: TGTGCCAGCGCCCGGACAGGGAGTGAGCCCCAGCATTTT; D: TRBD1; size: NA; J: TRBJ1-5; V: TRBV18